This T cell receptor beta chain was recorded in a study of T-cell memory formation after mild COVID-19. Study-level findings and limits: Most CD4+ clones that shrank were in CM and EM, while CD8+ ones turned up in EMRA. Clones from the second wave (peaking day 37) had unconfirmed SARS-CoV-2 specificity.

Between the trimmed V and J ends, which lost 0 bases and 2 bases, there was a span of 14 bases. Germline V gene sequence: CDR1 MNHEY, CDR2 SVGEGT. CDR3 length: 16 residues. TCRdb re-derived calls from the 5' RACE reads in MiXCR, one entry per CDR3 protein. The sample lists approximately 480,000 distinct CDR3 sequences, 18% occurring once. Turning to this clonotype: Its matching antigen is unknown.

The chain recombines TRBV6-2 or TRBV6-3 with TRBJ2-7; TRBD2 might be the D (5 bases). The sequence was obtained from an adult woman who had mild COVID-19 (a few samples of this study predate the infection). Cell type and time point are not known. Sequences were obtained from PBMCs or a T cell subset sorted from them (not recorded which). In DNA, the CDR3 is TGTGCCAGCAGTTACTCGAGCGGCGGTTTGACCTACGAGCAGTACTTC. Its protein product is CASSYSSGGLTYEQYF.